This T cell receptor beta chain was observed in a study of control samples from healthy donors and cancer patients. Sequencing was performed with immunoSEQ multiplex PCR; in TCRdb, only in-frame clones are kept and a portion is missing. In the table there are about 130,000 clones, roughly 94% of which are singletons. Trimming pared 5 bases from V and 0 bases from J, leaving 11 bases between. Per germline, CDR1 MRHNA and CDR2 SNTAGT. The CDR3 has 15 residues. The sequence was collected from a man aged 55 to 70 with colorectal cancer. The sample comprised PBMCs. The rearrangement links TRBV6-4 to TRBJ1-5; the D gene is possibly TRBD1 (5 bases). The CDR3 coding sequence is TGTGCCAGCAGTCCCTGGGGGAATAGCAATCAGCCCCAGCATTTT. Its protein product is CASSPWGNSNQPQHF.